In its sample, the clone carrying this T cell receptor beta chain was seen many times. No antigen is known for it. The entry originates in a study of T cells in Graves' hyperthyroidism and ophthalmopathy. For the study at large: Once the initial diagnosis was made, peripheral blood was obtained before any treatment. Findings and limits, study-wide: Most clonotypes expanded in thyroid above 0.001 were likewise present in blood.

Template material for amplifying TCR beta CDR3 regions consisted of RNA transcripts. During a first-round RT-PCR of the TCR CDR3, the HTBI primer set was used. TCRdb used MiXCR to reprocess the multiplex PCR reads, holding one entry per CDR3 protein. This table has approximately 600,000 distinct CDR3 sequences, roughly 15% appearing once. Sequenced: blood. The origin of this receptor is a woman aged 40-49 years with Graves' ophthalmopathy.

Written as DNA, the CDR3 is TGTGCCAGCAGTTCAAGTCTTACCCTGAACACTGAAGCTTTCTTT. Its protein product is CASSSSLTLNTEAFF. The rearrangement joins TRBV6-2 or TRBV6-3 to TRBJ1-1; the D is unclear. This CDR3 has 15 amino acids. Germline V gene lookup returns CDR1 MNHEY and CDR2 SVGEGT. V was cut by 4 bases and J by 0 bases, with 12 bases left in between.